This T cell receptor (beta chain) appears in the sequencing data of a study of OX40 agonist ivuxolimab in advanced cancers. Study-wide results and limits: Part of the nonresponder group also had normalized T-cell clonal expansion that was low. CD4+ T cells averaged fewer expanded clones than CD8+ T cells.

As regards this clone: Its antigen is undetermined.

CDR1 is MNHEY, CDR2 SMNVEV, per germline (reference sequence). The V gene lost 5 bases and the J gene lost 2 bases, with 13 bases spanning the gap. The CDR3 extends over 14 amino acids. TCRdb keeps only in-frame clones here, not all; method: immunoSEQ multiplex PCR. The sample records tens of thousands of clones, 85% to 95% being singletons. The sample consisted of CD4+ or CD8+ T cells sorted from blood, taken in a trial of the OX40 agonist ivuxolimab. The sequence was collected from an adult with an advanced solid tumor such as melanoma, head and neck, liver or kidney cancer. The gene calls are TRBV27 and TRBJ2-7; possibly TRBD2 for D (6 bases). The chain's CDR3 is CASSGGSWAYEQYF. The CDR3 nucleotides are TGTGCCAGCAGTGGGGGGTCTTGGGCCTACGAGCAGTACTTC.